The clone carrying this TCR beta chain has more than one count but fewer than ten. The CDR3 loop spans 15 amino acids. Trimming shortened V by 1 base and J by 7 bases, and 18 bases separated the two germline ends. CDR1 and CDR2 (germline): SGHNT, YYREEE (reference sequence). Original processing methods: Reference gene primers were amplified, and this amplification served to estimate nucleated cell counts. TCRdb keeps only in-frame clones here, not all; method: immunoSEQ multiplex PCR. The DNA was the basis for D and trimming; V, J and clone size are from that table. This sample yields 150,000 to 200,000 clones, of which roughly four fifths are seen a single time; 4.5% to 5.5% belongs to the top ten. The record originates from a study of blood T cell repertoires in COVID-19. Study at large: Collection of acute and convalescent COVID-19 samples took place in the United States, Italy and Spain. The analysed material was cDNA or gDNA that came from T cells, B-cell-depleted T cells, or PBMCs.

Sequenced input: peripheral blood. This rearrangement joins TRBV5-4 to TRBJ2-7; D may be TRBD2 (6 bases). The source of this sequence is a woman in her twenties or thirties with acute or convalescent COVID-19. This CDR3 reads CASSLRGARGWEQYF. CDR3 bases: TGTGCCAGCAGCTTGAGAGGGGCGCGGGGATGGGAGCAGTACTTC.